This is a list of T cell receptor beta chains from one sample in a study of spatial heterogeneity in lung cancer. TCRdb recomputed calls from the 5' RACE reads with MiXCR, one row per CDR3 protein. In the table there are about 87,000 distinct CDR3 sequences, roughly a fifth of which are singletons. The input for sequencing was PBMCs, taken at follow-up. These TCRs come from a male donor with early-stage non-small cell lung cancer. CDR3s include the opening cysteine and the closing phenylalanine or tryptophan. A D gene is named only where the DNA matches it firmly. Where a row states a size, it is once, few, many or the class of an expanded clone; other rows omit it.

many,TRBJ2-7,.,TRBV5-1,TGCGCCAGCAGCTTGGACGGCAGGCGGACCTACGAGCAGTACTTC,CASSLDGRRTYEQYF
few,TRBJ1-3,.,TRBV2,TGTGCCAGCAGTGAGGGCCGAGTATCTGGAAACACCATATATTTT,CASSEGRVSGNTIYF
.,TRBJ2-1,TRBD2,TRBV20-1,TGCAGTGCTAGGAATCGAGCGGGAGTTCTCTACAATGAGCAGTTCTTC,CSARNRAGVLYNEQFF
.,TRBJ1-1,.,TRBV7-2,TGTGCCAGCAGCTTAGTTGGGGGGCTTAGCACTGAAGCTTTCTTT,CASSLVGGLSTEAFF
.,TRBJ2-7,TRBD1,TRBV20-1,TGCAGTGCTAGAGCCGGGACAGAAGTCTCCGAGCAGTACTTC,CSARAGTEVSEQYF
.,TRBJ1-1,.,TRBV10-3,TGTGCCATCAGTGAGTCAGGGGGGCATAACACTGAAGCTTTCTTT,CAISESGGHNTEAFF
few,TRBJ2-7,.,TRBV12-3/TRBV12-4,TGTGCCAGCAGCACGTCCTTCAAGAGTCCCGAGCAGTACTTC,CASSTSFKSPEQYF
.,TRBJ1-2,.,TRBV6-2/TRBV6-3,TGTGCCAGCAGACCCGCAAATGGAGGCTACACCTTC,CASRPANGGYTF
.,TRBJ2-2,.,TRBV24-1,TGTGCCACCAGTGACGAGAACACCGGGGAGCTGTTTTTT,CATSDENTGELFF
.,TRBJ2-1,TRBD1,TRBV27,TGTGCCAGCAGTCCAAGACAGGGGGCAGGTGAGCAGTTCTTC,CASSPRQGAGEQFF
medium-sized,TRBJ2-2,.,TRBV14,TGTGCCAGCAGCACCATCCACACCGGGGAGCTGTTTTTT,CASSTIHTGELFF
many,TRBJ2-5,.,TRBV4-3,TGCGCCAGCAGCCGAAACCTTCTATATGGGAACAGCAGGGAGACCCAGTACTTC,CASSRNLLYGNSRETQYF
.,TRBJ1-5,.,TRBV6-6,TGTGCCAGCACTTTCCAGGGGAGCAATCAGCCCCAGCATTTT,CASTFQGSNQPQHF
few,TRBJ2-5,.,TRBV12-3/TRBV12-4,TGTGCCAGCAGTTTAGGCCAGGGACGAGAGACCCAGTACTTC,CASSLGQGRETQYF
.,TRBJ1-4,.,TRBV12-3/TRBV12-4,TGTGCCAGCTCCGAGGCGGATGAAAAACTGTTTTTT,CASSEADEKLFF
few,TRBJ2-4,TRBD2,TRBV6-5,TGTGCCAGCAGCAAACGGGCCGCTAGCGGGGCGCAAAACATTCAGTACTTC,CASSKRAASGAQNIQYF
few,TRBJ2-2,.,TRBV20-1,TGCAGTGCTAGAAAAGGGGCGAACACCGGGGAGCTGTTTTTT,CSARKGANTGELFF
.,TRBJ2-2,.,TRBV6-2/TRBV6-3,TGTGCCAGCAGTCGCGGGACAGCGAACACCGGGGAGCTGTTTTTT,CASSRGTANTGELFF
.,TRBJ1-1,.,TRBV30,TGTGCCTGGAGTTGGGGGCAGAACACTGAAGCTTTCTTT,CAWSWGQNTEAFF
few,TRBJ2-6,TRBD1,TRBV3-1,TGTGCCAGCAGGACAGGGGGATCTGGGGCCAACGTCCTGACTTTC,CASRTGGSGANVLTF
.,TRBJ1-2,.,TRBV20-1,TGCAGTGCTGGGGAGCCAAGGAGTAACTATGGCTACACCTTC,CSAGEPRSNYGYTF
.,TRBJ1-1,.,TRBV20-1,TGCAGTGCTAGTGGGTTGCAAGTGGGTCGCACTGAAGCTTTCTTT,CSASGLQVGRTEAFF
.,TRBJ2-3,.,TRBV6-5,TGTGCCAGCAGTTACTCTGGGGTCCCTAGCACAGATACGCAGTATTTT,CASSYSGVPSTDTQYF
.,TRBJ2-1,TRBD2,TRBV5-6,TGTGCCAGCAGCTTGACCATAAAGCGGGGGGGCTCCCTCAATGAGCAGTTCTTC,CASSLTIKRGGSLNEQFF
.,TRBJ1-4,.,TRBV7-9,TGTGCCAGCAGCCGGGACTCAAAGAATGAAAAACTGTTTTTT,CASSRDSKNEKLFF
many,TRBJ1-2,.,TRBV4-1,TGCGCCAGCAGCCAAGAACGATTGGACTATGGCTACACCTTC,CASSQERLDYGYTF
.,TRBJ2-1,.,TRBV24-1,TGTGCCACCAGTGATTTCCTCGGGGCGGCTTACAATGAGCAGTTCTTC,CATSDFLGAAYNEQFF
.,TRBJ1-2,.,TRBV6-6,TGTGCCAGCAGTGACGATGGCTACACCTTC,CASSDDGYTF
.,TRBJ2-2,.,TRBV20-1,TGCAGTGCTAGAGATGTTGAGACCGGGGAGCTGTTTTTT,CSARDVETGELFF
few,TRBJ2-5,TRBD2,TRBV20-1,TGCAGTGCTGGATACGGGACTACCCTACAAGAGACCCAGTACTTC,CSAGYGTTLQETQYF
few,TRBJ2-4,.,TRBV20-1,TGCAGTGCCATCCAGGGCGAGGGAGATTTCGGTAAAAACATTCAGTACTTC,CSAIQGEGDFGKNIQYF
.,TRBJ2-1,TRBD2,TRBV5-1,TGCGCCAGCAGCTTGGCCGCGGGGACTAGCAATGAGCAGTTCTTC,CASSLAAGTSNEQFF
many,TRBJ2-7,TRBD2,TRBV14,TGTGCCAGCAGCCTAAGACTAGCGCGAACCTACGAGCAGTACTTC,CASSLRLARTYEQYF
few,TRBJ1-5,.,TRBV2,TGTGCCAGCAGCCTTCGGGATGGCAATCAGCCCCAGCATTTT,CASSLRDGNQPQHF
few,TRBJ1-1,TRBD1,TRBV3-1,TGTGCCAGCAGCCAAGTCGGGACAGGTGGGACTGAAGCTTTCTTT,CASSQVGTGGTEAFF
many,TRBJ2-3,TRBD1,TRBV9,TGTGCCAGCAGCGCCGCGGTGACAGGGGCCCTCTATTCTAGCACAGATACGCAGTATTTT,CASSAAVTGALYSSTDTQYF
few,TRBJ2-7,TRBD2,TRBV19,TGTGCCAGTAGTATAGGCCTGGGAGGACTAGCGGTGTCCGAGCAGTACTTC,CASSIGLGGLAVSEQYF
few,TRBJ1-1,.,TRBV29-1,TGCAGCGTTGTCTGGGGGCGTGGTAGTGTAGCTTTCTTT,CSVVWGRGSVAFF
many,TRBJ2-1,TRBD1,TRBV6-2/TRBV6-3,TGTGCCAGCCTCAAGGTGGCAGGGGGCATTTACAATGAGCAGTTCTTC,CASLKVAGGIYNEQFF
.,TRBJ1-2,.,TRBV20-1,TGCAGTGCTGACTATACGGGATTTCATGGCTACACCTTC,CSADYTGFHGYTF
.,TRBJ2-1,TRBD2,TRBV18,TGTGCCAGCTCATCGGGACTAGCGGGTAGTGAGCAGTTCTTC,CASSSGLAGSEQFF
.,TRBJ2-1,TRBD2,TRBV11-2,TGTGCCAGCAGCGATCCAAAGCGGCTAGCGGGGTCCAATGAGCAGTTCTTC,CASSDPKRLAGSNEQFF
.,TRBJ2-2,TRBD1,TRBV6-1,TGTGCCAGCAGGGGACAGACGAACACCGGGGAGCTGTTTTTT,CASRGQTNTGELFF
few,TRBJ1-1,TRBD1,TRBV27,TGTGCCAGCAGTTCAACCCTTCTACAGGGGGGGGAAGCTTTCTTT,CASSSTLLQGGEAFF